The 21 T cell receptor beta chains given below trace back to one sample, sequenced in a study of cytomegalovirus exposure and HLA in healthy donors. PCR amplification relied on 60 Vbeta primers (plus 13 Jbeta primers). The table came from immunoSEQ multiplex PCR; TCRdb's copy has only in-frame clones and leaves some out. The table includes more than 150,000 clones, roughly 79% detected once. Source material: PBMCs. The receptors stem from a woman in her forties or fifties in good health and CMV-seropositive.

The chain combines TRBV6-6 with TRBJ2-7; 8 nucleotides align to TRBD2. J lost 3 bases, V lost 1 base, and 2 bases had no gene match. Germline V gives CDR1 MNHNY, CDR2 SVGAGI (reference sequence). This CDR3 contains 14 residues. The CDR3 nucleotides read TGTGCCAGCAGTTACTTGGGGACTAGCTACGAGCAGTACTTC. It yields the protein CASSYLGTSYEQYF.

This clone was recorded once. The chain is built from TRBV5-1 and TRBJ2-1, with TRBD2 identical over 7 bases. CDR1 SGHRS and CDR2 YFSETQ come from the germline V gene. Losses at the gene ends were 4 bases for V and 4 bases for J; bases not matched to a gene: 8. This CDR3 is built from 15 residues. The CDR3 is CASSGGQGGYNEQFF. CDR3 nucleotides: TGCGCCAGCAGCGGCGGTCAGGGAGGGTACAATGAGCAGTTCTTC.

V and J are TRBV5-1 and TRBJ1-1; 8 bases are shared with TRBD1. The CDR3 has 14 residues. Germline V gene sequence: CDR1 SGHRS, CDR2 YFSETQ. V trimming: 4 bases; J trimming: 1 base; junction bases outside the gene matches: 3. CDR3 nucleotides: TGCGCCAGCAGCGTGACAGGGGAGAACACTGAAGCTTTCTTT. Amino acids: CASSVTGENTEAFF.

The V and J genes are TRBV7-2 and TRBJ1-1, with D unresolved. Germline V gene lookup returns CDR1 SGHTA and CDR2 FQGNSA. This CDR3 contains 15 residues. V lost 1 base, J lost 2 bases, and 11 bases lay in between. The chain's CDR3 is CASSLDRRTNTEAFF. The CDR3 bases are TGTGCCAGCAGCTTAGATCGTAGAACCAACACTGAAGCTTTCTTT.

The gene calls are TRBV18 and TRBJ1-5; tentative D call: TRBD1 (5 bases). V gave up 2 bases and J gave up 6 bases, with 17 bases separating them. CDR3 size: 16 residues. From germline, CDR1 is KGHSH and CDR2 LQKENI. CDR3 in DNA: TGTGCCAGCTCACCAACAGGAGGGAGTTTTCGTCAGCCCCAGCATTTT. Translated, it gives CASSPTGGSFRQPQHF.

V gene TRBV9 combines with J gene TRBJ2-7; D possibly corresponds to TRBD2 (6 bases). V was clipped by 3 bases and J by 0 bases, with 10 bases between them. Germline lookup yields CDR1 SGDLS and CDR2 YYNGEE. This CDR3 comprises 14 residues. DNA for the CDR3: TGTGCCAGCAGCGACCGGGACTCCTCCTACGAGCAGTACTTC. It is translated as CASSDRDSSYEQYF.

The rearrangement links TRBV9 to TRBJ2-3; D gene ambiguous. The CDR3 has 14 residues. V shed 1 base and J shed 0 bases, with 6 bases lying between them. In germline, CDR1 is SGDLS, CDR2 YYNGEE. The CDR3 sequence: CASSVMASTDTQYF. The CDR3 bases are TGTGCCAGCAGCGTAATGGCTAGCACAGATACGCAGTATTTT.

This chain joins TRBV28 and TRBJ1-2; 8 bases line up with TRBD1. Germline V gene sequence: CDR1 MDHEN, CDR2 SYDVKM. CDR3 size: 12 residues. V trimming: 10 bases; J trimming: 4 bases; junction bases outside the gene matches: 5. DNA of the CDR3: TGTGCCATAGGTGACAGGGGCTATGGCTACACCTTC. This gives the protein CAIGDRGYGYTF.

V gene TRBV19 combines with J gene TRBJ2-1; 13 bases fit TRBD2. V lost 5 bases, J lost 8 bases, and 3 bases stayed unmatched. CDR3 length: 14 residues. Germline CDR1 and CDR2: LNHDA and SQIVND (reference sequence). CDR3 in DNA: TGTGCCAGTAGTCCAGGACTAGCGGGAGATGAGCAGTTCTTC. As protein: CASSPGLAGDEQFF.

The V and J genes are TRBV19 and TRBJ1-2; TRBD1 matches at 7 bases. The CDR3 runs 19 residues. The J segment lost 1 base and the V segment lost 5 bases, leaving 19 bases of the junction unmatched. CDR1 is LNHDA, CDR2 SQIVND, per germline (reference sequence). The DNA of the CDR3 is TGTGCCAGTAGTCTCCACCGAACCCCCAACAGGGGAGATAACTATGGCTACACCTTC. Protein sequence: CASSLHRTPNRGDNYGYTF.

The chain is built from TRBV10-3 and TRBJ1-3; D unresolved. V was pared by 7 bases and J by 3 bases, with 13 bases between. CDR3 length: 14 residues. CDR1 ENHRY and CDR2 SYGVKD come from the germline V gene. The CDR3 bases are TGTGCCATCACCACCGGAGGGAATGGAAACACCATATATTTT. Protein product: CAITTGGNGNTIYF.

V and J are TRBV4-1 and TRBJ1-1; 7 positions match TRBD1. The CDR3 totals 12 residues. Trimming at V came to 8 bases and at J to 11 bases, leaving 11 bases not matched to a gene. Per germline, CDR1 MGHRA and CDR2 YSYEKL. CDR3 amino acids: CASPYVDRDAFF. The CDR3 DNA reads TGCGCCAGCCCTTATGTAGACAGGGACGCTTTCTTT.

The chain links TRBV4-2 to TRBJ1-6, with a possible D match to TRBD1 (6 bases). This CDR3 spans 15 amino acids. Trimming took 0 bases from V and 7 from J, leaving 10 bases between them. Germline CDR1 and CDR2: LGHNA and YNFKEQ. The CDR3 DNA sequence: TGTGCCAGCAGCCAAGATACAGGGTGGAATTCACCCCTCCACTTT. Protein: CASSQDTGWNSPLHF.

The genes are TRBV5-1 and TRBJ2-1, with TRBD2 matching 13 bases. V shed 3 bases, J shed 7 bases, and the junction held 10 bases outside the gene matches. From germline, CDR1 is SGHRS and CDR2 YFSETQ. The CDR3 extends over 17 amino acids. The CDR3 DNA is TGCGCCAGCAGCTCCTCGTCGACTAGCGGGGGGACTAATGAGCAGTTCTTC. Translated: CASSSSSTSGGTNEQFF.

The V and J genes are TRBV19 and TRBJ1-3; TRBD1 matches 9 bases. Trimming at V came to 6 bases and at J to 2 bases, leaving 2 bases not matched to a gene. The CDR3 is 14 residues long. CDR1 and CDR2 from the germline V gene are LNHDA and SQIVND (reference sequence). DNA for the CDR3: TGTGCCAGTAGGGACAGGGGAACTGGAAACACCATATATTTT. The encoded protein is CASRDRGTGNTIYF.

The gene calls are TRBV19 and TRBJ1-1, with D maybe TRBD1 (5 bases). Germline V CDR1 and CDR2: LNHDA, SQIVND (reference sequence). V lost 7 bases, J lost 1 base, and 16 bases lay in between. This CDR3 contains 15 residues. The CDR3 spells CASNWPRGENTEAFF. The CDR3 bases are TGTGCCAGTAACTGGCCTCGGGGGGAGAACACTGAAGCTTTCTTT.

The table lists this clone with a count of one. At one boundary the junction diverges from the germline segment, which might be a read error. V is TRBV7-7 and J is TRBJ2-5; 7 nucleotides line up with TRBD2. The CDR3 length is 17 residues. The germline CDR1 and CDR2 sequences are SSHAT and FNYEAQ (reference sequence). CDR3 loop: CASSLARGAGSGETQYF. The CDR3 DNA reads TGTGCTAGCAGCTTAGCGCGGGGAGCGGGAAGTGGAGAGACCCAGTACTTC.

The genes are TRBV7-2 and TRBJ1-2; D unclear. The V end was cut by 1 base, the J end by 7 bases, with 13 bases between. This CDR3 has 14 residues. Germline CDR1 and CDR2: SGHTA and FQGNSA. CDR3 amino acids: CASSLVGEIGGYTF. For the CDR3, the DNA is TGTGCCAGCAGCTTAGTTGGGGAGATTGGTGGCTACACCTTC.

CDR3 loop: CASSPTGDTEAFF. In DNA, the CDR3 is TGCGCCAGCAGCCCGACGGGGGACACTGAAGCTTTCTTT. V gene TRBV5-1 combines with J gene TRBJ1-1, with D perhaps TRBD1 (5 bases). The CDR3 is made up of 13 amino acids. V gave up 4 bases and J gave up 3 bases, with 10 bases separating them. Germline V gives CDR1 SGHRS, CDR2 YFSETQ.

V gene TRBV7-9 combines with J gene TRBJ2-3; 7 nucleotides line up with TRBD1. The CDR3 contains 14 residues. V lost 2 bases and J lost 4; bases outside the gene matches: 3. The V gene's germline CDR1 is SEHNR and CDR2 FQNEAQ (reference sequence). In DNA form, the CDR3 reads TGTGCCAGCAGCTTAAGGACAGGCCCAGATACGCAGTATTTT. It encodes CASSLRTGPDTQYF. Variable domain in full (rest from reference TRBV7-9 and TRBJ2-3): DTGVSQNPRHKITKRGQNVTFRCDPISEHNRLYWYRQTLGQGPEFLTYFQNEAQLEKSRLLSDRFSAERPKGSFSTLEIQRTEQGDSAMYLCASSLRTGPDTQYFGPGTRLTVL.

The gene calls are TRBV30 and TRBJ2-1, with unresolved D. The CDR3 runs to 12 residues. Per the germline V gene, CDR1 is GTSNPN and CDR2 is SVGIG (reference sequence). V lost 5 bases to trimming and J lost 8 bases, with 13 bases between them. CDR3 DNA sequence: TGTGCCTGGTCTGTGGGCCCCTATGAGCAGTTCTTC. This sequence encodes CAWSVGPYEQFF.